Shown below are 11 T cell receptor beta chains from a single sample sequenced in a study of shared clonotypes between healthy human individuals. Repertoires were generated with immunoSEQ multiplex PCR, while TCRdb's copy carries only in-frame clones and drops some. The sample contains 330,000 or so clones, less than 75% of which appear only once. The sequenced material came from memory CD4+ T cells sorted from blood. Regarding subset: CD45RA-negative fraction. These TCRs come from a man in his thirties or forties in good health.

This sequence joins TRBV7-2 and TRBJ2-7; 7 nucleotides line up with TRBD2. With 5 bases clipped from V and 3 bases from J, the junction kept 4 bases outside the gene matches. The CDR3 length is 13 residues. Germline CDR1 reads SGHTA; CDR2 reads FQGNSA. The CDR3 reads CASSRGGLYEQYF. CDR3 nucleotides: TGTGCCAGCAGCCGCGGGGGACTCTACGAGCAGTACTTC.

The chain has TRBV7-6 and TRBJ1-1, with D possibly being TRBD1 (5 bases). V was cut by 2 bases and J by 5 bases, with 18 bases left in between. Germline values: CDR1 SGHVS, CDR2 FNYEAQ. This CDR3 spans 16 amino acids. The CDR3 spells CASSLKGRSLGTEAFF. The CDR3 DNA reads TGTGCCAGCAGCTTAAAGGGACGGTCATTGGGGACTGAAGCTTTCTTT.

On this clone: This clone may be a read error of a much larger clone one base away. Other DNA sequences in this sample translate to the same CDR3. The gene calls are TRBV18 and TRBJ2-3; D not certain. The CDR3 extends over 13 amino acids. V lost 3 bases and J lost 0, with 4 bases in between. CDR1 KGHSH and CDR2 LQKENI come from the germline V gene. The CDR3 nucleotides read TGTGCCAGCTCACCCGCTAGCACAGATACGCAGTATTTT. Its protein product is CASSPASTDTQYF.

This chain joins TRBV2 and TRBJ2-3, with TRBD2 matching 8 bases. This CDR3 comprises 15 residues. Germline loops: CDR1 SNHLY, CDR2 FYNNEI. After removal of 5 bases from V and 0 bases from J, the junction contained 4 bases not matched to a gene. In nucleotides, the CDR3 is TGTGCCAGCAGTACTAGCGGCTTTAGCACAGATACGCAGTATTTT. It codes for CASSTSGFSTDTQYF.

V is TRBV7-9 and J is TRBJ2-7; either TRBD1 or TRBD2 may supply D (5 bases each). V dropped 3 bases and J dropped 1 base, with 7 bases sitting between them. Germline V lookup: CDR1 SEHNR, CDR2 FQNEAQ (reference sequence). CDR3 size: 13 residues. The CDR3 DNA reads TGTGCCAGCAGCTTGGGGGATTCCTACGAGCAGTACTTC. Protein sequence: CASSLGDSYEQYF.

The V gene is TRBV5-1, the J gene TRBJ1-4; 8 positions match TRBD1. Trimming took 0 bases from V and 11 from J; bases not matched to a gene: 3. This CDR3 contains 13 residues. Germline V gene sequence: CDR1 SGHRS, CDR2 YFSETQ. CDR3 residues: CASSLDGQGKLFF. The CDR3 DNA reads TGCGCCAGCAGCTTGGATGGACAGGGTAAACTGTTTTTT.

This clone was detected a few times. A read error likely explains this, since a far larger clone differs by one base. The J gene is TRBJ2-3, the V gene TRBV4-3; D gene unclear. Deletions cut 0 bases from V and 0 bases from J, with 1 base between. The CDR3 runs to 13 residues. CDR1 is LGHNA, CDR2 YSLEER, per germline. The CDR3 sequence: CASSQDSTDTQYF. The CDR3 coding sequence is TGCGCCAGCAGCCAAGACAGCACAGATACGCAGTATTTT.

This chain links TRBV6-6 with TRBJ2-3, with D unclear. Trimming took off 5 bases at V and 5 bases at J, with 8 bases between the two ends. Germline CDR1 and CDR2: MNHNY and SVGAGI (reference sequence). The CDR3 totals 12 residues. CDR3: CASSTPGDTQYF. As DNA, the CDR3 is TGTGCCAGCAGTACCCCCGGAGATACGCAGTATTTT.

This chain links TRBV9 with TRBJ2-5, with D perhaps TRBD2 (7 bases). CDR3 length equals 13 residues. CDR1 SGDLS and CDR2 YYNGEE come from the germline V gene. V was cut by 3 bases and J by 4 bases, with 10 bases left in between. CDR3 protein: CASSARGGETQYF. The DNA for the CDR3 is TGTGCCAGCAGCGCTAGGGGGGGAGAGACCCAGTACTTC.

V is TRBV28 and J is TRBJ2-7, with D tentatively TRBD1 (6 bases). This CDR3 spans 11 amino acids. Trimming removed 6 bases at V and 6 bases at J, with 9 bases between. Per germline, CDR1 MDHEN and CDR2 SYDVKM. The CDR3 loop reads CASSYRVEQYF. The DNA of the CDR3 is TGTGCCAGCAGCTACAGGGTCGAGCAGTACTTC.

The chain combines TRBV11-2 with TRBJ2-7; D is undetermined. V lost 5 bases and J 2 bases, leaving 16 bases between the germline ends. Germline CDR1 is SGHAT and CDR2 is FQNNGV. This CDR3 region has 15 residues. The CDR3 is CASSHRHTQAYEQYF. The CDR3 bases are TGTGCCAGCAGCCATCGACACACACAAGCCTACGAGCAGTACTTC.